Following are 29 T cell receptor beta chains from one sample sequenced in a study of T-cell reconstitution after alpha-beta-depleted transplantation in children. The library targeted TCRbeta and was prepared with unique molecular identifiers. TCRdb reprocessed the PCR reads via MiXCR and lists one record per CDR3 protein. The sample holds about a million distinct CDR3 sequences, roughly 29% seen once. This specimen was PBMCs, mostly from graft donor cells, taken 360 days after TCRalphabeta/CD19-depleted stem cell transplant. Receptors were obtained from a boy younger than two who had a stem cell transplant for SCID, so the T cells may come from the graft donor.

This clonotype was observed at least ten times. The chain employs TRBV5-1 and TRBJ2-3; 7 bases line up with TRBD1. There are 14 residues in the CDR3. The germline V gene encodes CDR1 SGHRS and CDR2 YFSETQ. J gave up 4 bases and V 0 bases, and 2 bases lay outside the gene matches. The CDR3 loop reads CASSLGQGPDTQYF. In DNA form, the CDR3 reads TGCGCCAGCAGCTTGGGACAGGGCCCAGATACGCAGTATTTT. The complete variable domain, with remaining parts taken from reference TRBV5-1 and TRBJ2-3, reads KAGVTQTPRYLIKTRGQQVTLSCSPISGHRSVSWYQQTPGQGLQFLFEYFSETQRNKGNFPGRFSGRQFSNSRSEMNVSTLELGDSALYLCASSLGQGPDTQYFGPGTRLTVL.

V gene TRBV10-3 combines with J gene TRBJ2-7; the match to TRBD1 covers 9 bases. Germline lookup yields CDR1 ENHRY and CDR2 SYGVKD. The CDR3 covers 14 residues. Trimming removed 5 bases from V and 2 bases from J; junction bases left unmatched: 4. This CDR3 reads CAISRTGEPYEQYF. The CDR3 region has the DNA TGTGCCATCAGTAGGACAGGGGAACCCTACGAGCAGTACTTC.

The sample holds a few counts of this clonotype. This chain connects TRBV7-2 to TRBJ1-3; D is undetermined. The germline gives CDR1 SGHTA, CDR2 FQGNSA. CDR3 length: 15 residues. Trimming removed 7 bases at V and 0 bases at J, with 13 bases between. CDR3 sequence (DNA): TGTGCCAGCACCCAAGGGCGGGGCTCTGGAAACACCATATATTTT. Translated: CASTQGRGSGNTIYF.

In DNA, the CDR3 is TGCAGCGTTGTAGGACAGGGGTACACCGGGGAGCTGTTTTTT. Its translation: CSVVGQGYTGELFF. V usage is TRBV29-1 and J usage is TRBJ2-2; 9 bases agree with TRBD1. The CDR3 has 14 amino acids. Germline V gene sequence: CDR1 SQVTM, CDR2 ANQGSEA. V was pared by 4 bases and J by 3 bases, with 3 bases of the junction left unmatched.

The gene calls are TRBV2 and TRBJ2-5; D assignment may be TRBD1 or TRBD2 (6 bases each). Germline values: CDR1 SNHLY, CDR2 FYNNEI. The CDR3 runs 14 residues. V lost 4 bases and J lost 5, with 14 bases in between. As DNA, the CDR3 is TGTGCCAGCAGTGGAGGGGGGACGTACGAGACCCAGTACTTC. Its translation: CASSGGGTYETQYF.

This clonotype was detected many times. The CDR3 spells CASSWVGGLYNEQFF. CDR3 bases: TGTGCCAGCAGTTGGGTGGGGGGGCTCTACAATGAGCAGTTCTTC. This chain connects TRBV12-3 or TRBV12-4 to TRBJ2-1; tentative D call: TRBD2 (7 bases). V lost 4 bases to trimming and J lost 3 bases, with 13 bases between them. CDR3 length: 15 residues.

The chain combines TRBV2 with TRBJ2-7; D is undetermined. Germline assignment: CDR1 SNHLY and CDR2 FYNNEI. The CDR3 contains 14 residues. The V gene lost 1 base and the J gene lost 6 bases, with 13 bases spanning the gap. The CDR3 DNA reads TGTGCCAGCAGTGAAGTCCCTTTAGGCGGCGAGCAGTACTTC. It specifies CASSEVPLGGEQYF.

This clonotype came up a few times. The genes are TRBV5-1 and TRBJ2-3; weak D call: TRBD1 (6 bases). In germline, CDR1 is SGHRS, CDR2 YFSETQ. CDR3 length: 15 amino acids. V was shortened by 0 bases and J by 3 bases, with 11 bases between the two germline ends. In nucleotides, the CDR3 is TGCGCCAGCAGCTTGGCCCCGCAGGGGACAGATACGCAGTATTTT. Protein sequence: CASSLAPQGTDTQYF.

This clonotype was found a few times. In DNA form, the CDR3 reads TGTGCCACCAGCAGAGAGCCTAGCAAGCTTGGGGAGCTGTTTTTT. Residues: CATSREPSKLGELFF. The chain has TRBV15 and TRBJ2-2; perhaps TRBD2 as D (5 bases). This CDR3 has 15 amino acids. Germline V gives CDR1 LNHNV, CDR2 YYDKDF (reference sequence). Between the trimmed V and J ends, which lost 0 bases and 8 bases, there was a span of 13 bases.

In its sample, this clonotype was seen a few times. The chain links TRBV7-3 to TRBJ2-3, with D maybe TRBD2 (6 bases). The V gene lost 1 base and the J gene lost 6 bases, with 11 bases spanning the gap. Germline V lookup: CDR1 SGHTA, CDR2 FQGTGA. The CDR3 spans 14 residues. CDR3 in amino acids: CASSLSGRGDTQYF. The CDR3 DNA reads TGTGCCAGCAGCTTAAGTGGCCGGGGGGATACGCAGTATTTT.

V and J are TRBV12-3 or TRBV12-4 and TRBJ1-5; D is uncertain. The CDR3 totals 12 residues. Deletions cut 7 bases from V and 2 bases from J, with 6 bases between. For the CDR3, the DNA is TGTGCCAGCAATGAGGGCAATCAGCCCCAGCATTTT. Protein: CASNEGNQPQHF.

The chain recombines TRBV7-2 with TRBJ1-4; no clear D gene. Germline CDR1 reads SGHTA; CDR2 reads FQGNSA. The CDR3 has 11 residues. V lost 5 bases and J 10 bases, leaving 8 bases between the germline ends. The CDR3 bases are TGTGCCAGCAGCGACTTGGGAAAACTGTTTTTT. Protein sequence: CASSDLGKLFF.

J is TRBJ2-2 and V is TRBV6-5; the match to TRBD1 covers 8 bases. The CDR3 spans 16 residues. Trimming cost V 0 bases and J 0 bases; bases outside gene matches: 0. The germline CDR1 and CDR2 sequences are MNHEY and SVGAGI. CDR3 in DNA: TGTGCCAGCAGTTACTCGACAGGGGCGAACACCGGGGAGCTGTTTTTT. It specifies CASSYSTGANTGELFF.

The chain combines TRBV12-3 or TRBV12-4 with TRBJ2-7, with D possibly matching TRBD2 (5 bases). The CDR3 sequence is 13 residues long. V was shortened by 3 bases and J by 2 bases, with 8 bases between the two germline ends. The CDR3 loop reads CASSLRVAYEQYF. The CDR3 DNA follows: TGTGCCAGCAGTTTGAGGGTAGCCTACGAGCAGTACTTC.

The chain combines TRBV29-1 with TRBJ2-2; D call uncertain. Trimming took off 5 bases at V and 7 bases at J, with 2 bases between the two ends. This CDR3 is 9 amino acids long. CDR1 is SQVTM, CDR2 ANQGSEA, per germline. The CDR3 region is CSVFGELFF. DNA for the CDR3: TGCAGCGTTTTCGGGGAGCTGTTTTTT.

The rearrangement joins TRBV20-1 to TRBJ2-7, with D possibly being TRBD1 (5 bases). CDR3 length: 12 amino acids. V lost 6 bases and J lost 4, with 13 bases in between. Germline CDR1 DFQATT, CDR2 SNEGSKA (reference sequence). The CDR3 sequence: CSAGRTPYEQYF. The CDR3 DNA reads as TGCAGTGCCGGTAGGACACCTTACGAGCAGTACTTC.

The gene calls are TRBV28 and TRBJ1-1; the D is unclear. Deletions cut 4 bases from V and 4 bases from J, with 19 bases between. The CDR3 has 16 residues. Looked up from germline, CDR1 is MDHEN and CDR2 is SYDVKM. CDR3 amino acids: CASSSGREGWGTEAFF. DNA of the CDR3: TGTGCCAGCAGTTCGGGTCGCGAGGGTTGGGGCACTGAAGCTTTCTTT.

In its sample, this clonotype was seen a few times. This sequence joins TRBV7-3 and TRBJ2-5, with 8 bases matching TRBD1. J gave up 2 bases and V 5 bases, and 7 bases lay outside the gene matches. CDR1 SGHTA and CDR2 FQGTGA come from the germline V gene. This CDR3 has 15 amino acids. As DNA, the CDR3 is TGTGCCAGCAGCCGACGGGGACAGGCGCAAGAGACCCAGTACTTC. It codes for CASSRRGQAQETQYF.

CDR3 loop: CSVRGREIYEQYF. The DNA of the CDR3 is TGCAGCGTCAGAGGCAGGGAGATCTACGAGCAGTACTTC. This chain uses TRBV29-1 with TRBJ2-7, with D possibly being TRBD1 or TRBD2 (5 bases each). The V end lost 6 bases, the J end lost 3 bases, and 15 bases lay between the germline ends. CDR3 length equals 13 residues. The germline V gene has CDR1 SQVTM and CDR2 ANQGSEA.

This clonotype was seen a few times. The chain's CDR3 is CASSSGGTAYQPQHF. The CDR3 coding sequence is TGTGCCAGCAGCTCGGGAGGGACAGCCTATCAGCCCCAGCATTTT. The chain couples TRBV5-8 to TRBJ1-5, with 7 nucleotides matching TRBD1. Germline V CDR1 and CDR2: SGHTS, YDEGEE. J gave up 5 bases and V 3 bases, and 8 bases lay outside the gene matches. The CDR3 loop spans 15 amino acids.

The gene calls are TRBV7-2 and TRBJ1-2; D is possibly TRBD1 (5 bases). Germline-derived CDR1 and CDR2 are SGHTA and FQGNSA. This CDR3 region has 13 residues. Trimming pared 1 base from V and 8 bases from J, leaving 11 bases between. CDR3 DNA sequence: TGTGCCAGCAGCTTAGATGGGACGAGCGGCTACACCTTC. Amino acids: CASSLDGTSGYTF.

This clonotype was seen more than once but under ten times. The genes are TRBV20-1 and TRBJ2-2, with D hard to call. The CDR3 length is 12 residues. V was pared by 3 bases and J by 7 bases, with 9 bases between. Germline V gene data show CDR1 as DFQATT and CDR2 as SNEGSKA (reference sequence). The CDR3 bases are TGCAGTGCTAGGCCCCCTTTCGGGGAGCTGTTTTTT. It codes for CSARPPFGELFF.

To note about this clonotype: The junction shows a germline mismatch at one end, possibly a read error. The rearrangement joins TRBV27 to TRBJ2-7; TRBD1 is a possible D gene (5 bases). Germline V gene sequence: CDR1 MNHEY, CDR2 SMNVEV (reference sequence). The length of the CDR3 is 14 residues. Here the CDR3 DNA reads TGTGCCAGCAGTTTTACTACAGGTTCCTTCGAGCAGTACTTC. Encoded protein: CASSFTTGSFEQYF.

This chain joins TRBV5-1 and TRBJ1-1, with a tentative D call TRBD1 (6 bases). Germline V lookup: CDR1 SGHRS, CDR2 YFSETQ. The CDR3 runs to 17 residues. V lost 3 bases and J 3 bases, leaving 21 bases between the germline ends. This chain's CDR3 is CASSYSGGRREYTEAFF. CDR3 coding DNA: TGCGCCAGCAGCTATTCGGGGGGGCGCAGAGAGTACACTGAAGCTTTCTTT.

The rearrangement uses TRBV5-6 and TRBJ1-6; TRBD1 is a possible D gene (6 bases). Trimming stripped 5 bases from V and 10 bases from J, with 13 bases between. The CDR3 has 13 residues. Germline V CDR1 and CDR2: SGHDT, YYEEEE. CDR3 residues: CASSPGARSPLHF. The CDR3 DNA reads TGTGCCAGCAGTCCGGGGGCGCGGTCACCCCTCCACTTT.

The V and J genes are TRBV29-1 and TRBJ2-7, with D possibly TRBD2 on 5 matching bases. Trimming took off 4 bases at V and 6 bases at J, with 7 bases between the two ends. CDR3 length: 10 amino acids. Germline-derived CDR1 and CDR2 are SQVTM and ANQGSEA. The CDR3 loop reads CSVVEGEQYF. For the CDR3, the DNA is TGCAGCGTTGTTGAGGGCGAGCAGTACTTC.

V is TRBV3-1 and J is TRBJ2-7, with TRBD1 matching over 9 bases. V dropped 5 bases and J dropped 1; count of bases not matched to a gene: 3. This CDR3 has 14 residues. Germline loops: CDR1 LGHDT, CDR2 YNNKEL (reference sequence). In nucleotides, the CDR3 is TGTGCCAGCAGCAAGACAGGGGGGTCCTACGAGCAGTACTTC. It encodes CASSKTGGSYEQYF.

The V call is TRBV5-1, the J call TRBJ2-1, with D possibly being TRBD1 or TRBD2 (5 bases each). The V gene's germline CDR1 is SGHRS and CDR2 YFSETQ. The CDR3 totals 14 residues. With 7 bases removed from V and 2 bases from J, the gap between germline ends came to 13 bases. The CDR3 DNA sequence: TGCGCCAGCTCCCGGGGCAGGCCCTACAATGAGCAGTTCTTC. Protein product: CASSRGRPYNEQFF.

The J gene is TRBJ2-3, the V gene TRBV14; the match to TRBD2 covers 9 bases. The J segment lost 3 bases and the V segment lost 0 bases, leaving 7 bases of the junction unmatched. Germline values: CDR1 SGHDN, CDR2 FVKESK. This CDR3 comprises 17 residues. The CDR3 loop reads CASSQDSRLAGTDTQYF. Here the CDR3 DNA reads TGTGCCAGCAGCCAAGATAGCCGCCTAGCGGGGACAGATACGCAGTATTTT. Full variable domain (missing parts from reference TRBV14 and TRBJ2-3): EAGVTQFPSHSVIEKGQTVTLRCDPISGHDNLYWYRRVMGKEIKFLLHFVKESKQDESGMPNNRFLAERTGGTYSTLKVQPAELEDSGVYFCASSQDSRLAGTDTQYFGPGTRLTVL.